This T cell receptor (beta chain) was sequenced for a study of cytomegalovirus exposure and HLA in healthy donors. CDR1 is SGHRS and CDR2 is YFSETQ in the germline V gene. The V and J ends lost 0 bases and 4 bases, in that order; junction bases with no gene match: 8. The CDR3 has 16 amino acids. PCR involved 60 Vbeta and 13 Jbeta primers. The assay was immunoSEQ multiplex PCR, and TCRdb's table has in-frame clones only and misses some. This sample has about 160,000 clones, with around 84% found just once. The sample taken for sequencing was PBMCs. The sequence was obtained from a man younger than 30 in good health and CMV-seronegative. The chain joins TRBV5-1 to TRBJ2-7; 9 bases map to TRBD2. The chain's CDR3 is CASSLAGTSSPYEQYF. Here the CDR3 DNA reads TGCGCCAGCAGCTTGGCCGGGACTAGCTCCCCTTACGAGCAGTACTTC.